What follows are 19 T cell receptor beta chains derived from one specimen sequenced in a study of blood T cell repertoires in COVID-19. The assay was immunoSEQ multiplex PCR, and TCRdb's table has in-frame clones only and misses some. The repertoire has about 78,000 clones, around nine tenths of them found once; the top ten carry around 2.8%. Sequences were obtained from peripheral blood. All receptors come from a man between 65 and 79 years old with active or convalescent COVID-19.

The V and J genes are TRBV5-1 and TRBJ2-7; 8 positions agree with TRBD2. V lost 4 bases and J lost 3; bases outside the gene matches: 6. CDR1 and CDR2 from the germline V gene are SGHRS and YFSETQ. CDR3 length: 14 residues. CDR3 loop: CASSPLTSGYEQYF. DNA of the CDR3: TGCGCCAGCAGCCCGCTAACTAGCGGCTACGAGCAGTACTTC.

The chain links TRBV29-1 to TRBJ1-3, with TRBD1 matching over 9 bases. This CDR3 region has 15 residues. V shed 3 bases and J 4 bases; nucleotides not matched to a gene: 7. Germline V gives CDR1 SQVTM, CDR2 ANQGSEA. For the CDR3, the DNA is TGCAGCGTTGAGTGGGGACAGGGATCGGGAAACACCATATATTTT. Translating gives CSVEWGQGSGNTIYF.

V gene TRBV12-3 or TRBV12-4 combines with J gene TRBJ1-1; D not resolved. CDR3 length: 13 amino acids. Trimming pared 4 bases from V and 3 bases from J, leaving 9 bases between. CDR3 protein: CASSSSGYTEAFF. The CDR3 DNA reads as TGTGCCAGCAGTTCTAGTGGGTACACTGAAGCTTTCTTT.

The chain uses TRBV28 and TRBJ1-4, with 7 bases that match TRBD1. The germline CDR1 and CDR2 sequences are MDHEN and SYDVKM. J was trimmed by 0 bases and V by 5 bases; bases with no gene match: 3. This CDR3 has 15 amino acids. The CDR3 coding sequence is TGTGCCAGCAGTCCAGGGGGTGCAACTAATGAAAAACTGTTTTTT. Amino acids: CASSPGGATNEKLFF.

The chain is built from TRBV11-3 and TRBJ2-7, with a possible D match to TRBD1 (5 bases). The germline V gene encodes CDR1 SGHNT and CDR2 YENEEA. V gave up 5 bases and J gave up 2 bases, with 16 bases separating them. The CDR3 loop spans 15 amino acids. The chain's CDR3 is CASSLGYRPPYEQYF. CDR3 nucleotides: TGTGCCAGCAGCCTAGGGTACAGGCCCCCCTACGAGCAGTACTTC.

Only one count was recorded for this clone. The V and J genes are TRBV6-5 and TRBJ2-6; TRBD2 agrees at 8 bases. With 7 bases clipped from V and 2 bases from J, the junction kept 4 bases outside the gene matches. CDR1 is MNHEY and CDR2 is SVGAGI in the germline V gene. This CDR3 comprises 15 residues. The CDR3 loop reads CASNPGGPGANVLTF. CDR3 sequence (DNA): TGTGCCAGCAACCCGGGGGGGCCTGGGGCCAACGTCCTGACTTTC.

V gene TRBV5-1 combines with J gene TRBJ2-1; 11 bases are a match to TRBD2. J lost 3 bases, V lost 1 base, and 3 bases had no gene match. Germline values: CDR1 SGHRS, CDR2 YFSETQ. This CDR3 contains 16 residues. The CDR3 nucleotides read TGCGCCAGCAGCTTGTTACTAGCGGGAGACTACAATGAGCAGTTCTTC. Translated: CASSLLLAGDYNEQFF.

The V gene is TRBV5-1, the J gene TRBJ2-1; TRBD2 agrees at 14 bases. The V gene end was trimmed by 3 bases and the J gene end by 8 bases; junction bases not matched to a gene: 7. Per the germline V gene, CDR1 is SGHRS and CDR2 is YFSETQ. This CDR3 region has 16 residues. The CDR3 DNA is TGCGCCAGCAGCTCAACCGGGACTAGCGGGAGTTATGAGCAGTTCTTC. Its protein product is CASSSTGTSGSYEQFF.

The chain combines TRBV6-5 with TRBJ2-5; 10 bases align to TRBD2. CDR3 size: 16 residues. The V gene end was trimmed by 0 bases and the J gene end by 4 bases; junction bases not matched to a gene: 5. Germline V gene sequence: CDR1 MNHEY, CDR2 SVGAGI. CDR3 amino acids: CASSYSQRGGRETQYF. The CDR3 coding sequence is TGTGCCAGCAGTTACTCGCAGCGGGGGGGCCGAGAGACCCAGTACTTC.

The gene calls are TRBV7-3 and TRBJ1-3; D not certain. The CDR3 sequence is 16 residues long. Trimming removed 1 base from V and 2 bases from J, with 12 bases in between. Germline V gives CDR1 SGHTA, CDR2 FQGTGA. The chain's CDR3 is CASSLNGRGAGNTIYF. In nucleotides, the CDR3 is TGTGCCAGCAGCTTAAACGGCAGAGGTGCTGGAAACACCATATATTTT.

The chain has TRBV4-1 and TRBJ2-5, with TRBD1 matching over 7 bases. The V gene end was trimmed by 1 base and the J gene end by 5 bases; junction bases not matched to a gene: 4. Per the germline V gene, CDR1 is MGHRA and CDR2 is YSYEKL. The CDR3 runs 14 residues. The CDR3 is CASSQVRGRETQYF. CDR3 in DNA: TGCGCCAGCAGCCAAGTGAGGGGGCGGGAGACCCAGTACTTC.

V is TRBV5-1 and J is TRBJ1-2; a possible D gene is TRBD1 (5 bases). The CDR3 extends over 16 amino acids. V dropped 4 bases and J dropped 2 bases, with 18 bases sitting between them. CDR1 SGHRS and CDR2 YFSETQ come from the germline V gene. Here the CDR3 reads CASSPQVVGPNYGYTF. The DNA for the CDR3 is TGCGCCAGCAGCCCCCAGGTAGTGGGGCCCAACTATGGCTACACCTTC. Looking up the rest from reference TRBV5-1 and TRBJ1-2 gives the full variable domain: KAGVTQTPRYLIKTRGQQVTLSCSPISGHRSVSWYQQTPGQGLQFLFEYFSETQRNKGNFPGRFSGRQFSNSRSEMNVSTLELGDSALYLCASSPQVVGPNYGYTFGSGTRLTVV.

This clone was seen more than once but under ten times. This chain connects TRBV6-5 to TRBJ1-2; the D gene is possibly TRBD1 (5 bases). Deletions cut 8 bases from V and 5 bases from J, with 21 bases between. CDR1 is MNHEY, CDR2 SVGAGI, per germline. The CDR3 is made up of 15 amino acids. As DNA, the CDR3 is TGTGCCAGCGTCCTTTCGGGGGTGCGGTCGTATGGCTACACCTTC. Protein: CASVLSGVRSYGYTF.

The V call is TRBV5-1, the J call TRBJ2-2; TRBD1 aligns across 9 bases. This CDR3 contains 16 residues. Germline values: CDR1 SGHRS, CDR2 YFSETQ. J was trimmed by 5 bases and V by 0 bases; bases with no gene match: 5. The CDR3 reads CASSLATGGWTGELFF. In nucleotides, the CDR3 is TGCGCCAGCAGCTTGGCGACAGGGGGTTGGACCGGGGAGCTGTTTTTT.

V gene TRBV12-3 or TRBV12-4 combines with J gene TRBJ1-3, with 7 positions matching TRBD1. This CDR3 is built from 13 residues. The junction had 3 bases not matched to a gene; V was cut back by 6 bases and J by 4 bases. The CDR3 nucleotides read TGTGCCAGCAGCACGACAGGGGGAAACACCATATATTTT. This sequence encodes CASSTTGGNTIYF.

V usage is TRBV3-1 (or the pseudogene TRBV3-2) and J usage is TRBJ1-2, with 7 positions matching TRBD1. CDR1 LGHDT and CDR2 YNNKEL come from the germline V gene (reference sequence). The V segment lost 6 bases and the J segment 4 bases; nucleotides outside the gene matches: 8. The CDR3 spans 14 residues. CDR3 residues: CASRYGTVIYGYTF. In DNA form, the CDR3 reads TGTGCCAGCAGGTACGGGACAGTGATCTATGGCTACACCTTC.

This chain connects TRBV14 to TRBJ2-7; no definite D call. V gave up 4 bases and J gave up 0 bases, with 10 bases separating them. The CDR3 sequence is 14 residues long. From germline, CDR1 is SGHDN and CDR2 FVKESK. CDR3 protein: CASSLRPGSYEQYF. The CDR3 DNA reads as TGTGCCAGCAGCCTCCGTCCCGGCTCCTACGAGCAGTACTTC.

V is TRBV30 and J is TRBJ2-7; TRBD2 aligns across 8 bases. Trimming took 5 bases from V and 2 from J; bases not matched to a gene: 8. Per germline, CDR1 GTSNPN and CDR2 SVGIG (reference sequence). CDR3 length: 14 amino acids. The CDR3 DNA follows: TGTGCCTGGGCCGGGACTAGGGCTCCCTACGAGCAGTACTTC. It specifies CAWAGTRAPYEQYF.

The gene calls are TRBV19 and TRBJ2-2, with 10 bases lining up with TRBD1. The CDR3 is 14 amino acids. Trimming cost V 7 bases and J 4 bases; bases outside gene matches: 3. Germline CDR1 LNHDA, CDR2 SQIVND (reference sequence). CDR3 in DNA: TGTGCCAGTACCGGGACAGGGGTCACCGGGGAGCTGTTTTTT. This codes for CASTGTGVTGELFF. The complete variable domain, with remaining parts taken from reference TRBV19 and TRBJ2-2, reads DGGITQSPKYLFRKEGQNVTLSCEQNLNHDAMYWYRQDPGQGLRLIYYSQIVNDFQKGDIAEGYSVSREKKESFPLTVTSAQKNPTAFYLCASTGTGVTGELFFGEGSRLTVL.